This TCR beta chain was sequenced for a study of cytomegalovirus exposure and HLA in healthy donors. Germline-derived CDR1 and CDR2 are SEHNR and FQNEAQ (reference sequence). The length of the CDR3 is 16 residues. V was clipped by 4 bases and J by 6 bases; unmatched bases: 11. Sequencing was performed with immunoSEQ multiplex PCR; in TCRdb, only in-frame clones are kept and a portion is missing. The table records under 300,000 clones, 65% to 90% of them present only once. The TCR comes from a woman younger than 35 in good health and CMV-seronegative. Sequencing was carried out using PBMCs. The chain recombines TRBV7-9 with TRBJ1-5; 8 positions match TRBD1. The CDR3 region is CASSSLQGDLGQPQHF. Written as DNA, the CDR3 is TGTGCCAGCAGCTCCTTACAGGGGGATCTCGGTCAGCCCCAGCATTTT. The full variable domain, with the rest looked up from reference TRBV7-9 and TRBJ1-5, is DTGVSQNPRHKITKRGQNVTFRCDPISEHNRLYWYRQTLGQGPEFLTYFQNEAQLEKSRLLSDRFSAERPKGSFSTLEIQRTEQGDSAMYLCASSSLQGDLGQPQHFGDGTRLSIL.